Shown below are 7 T cell receptor beta chains from a single sample sequenced in a study of esophageal squamous cell carcinoma under preoperative chemotherapy. The time point was: after preoperative PTX-NDP chemotherapy. In TCRdb, the PCR reads were re-called with MiXCR into one record per CDR3 protein. Altogether 34,000 or so distinct CDR3 sequences are present, 52% being singletons, with the ten largest covering approximately 23%. Sample collection was performed from a patient given preoperative chemotherapy. Source of these receptors: a human donor with esophageal squamous cell carcinoma. The donor label of this sample is uncertain.

The V and J genes are TRBV10-2 and TRBJ1-5; D uncertain. Trimming took off 6 bases at V and 3 bases at J, with 9 bases between the two ends. Germline CDR1 reads WSHSY; CDR2 reads SAAADI. This CDR3 region has 13 residues. The chain's CDR3 is CASSPWNNQPQHF. The CDR3 nucleotides read TGCGCCAGCAGCCCTTGGAACAATCAGCCCCAGCATTTT.

As regards this clonotype: Relative to the germline gene, one junction end is altered; a read error may explain this. The rearrangement uses TRBV6-1 and TRBJ2-3; tentatively, D is TRBD1 (6 bases). The CDR3 has 16 amino acids. CDR1 MNHNS and CDR2 SASEGT come from the germline V gene. DNA of the CDR3: TGTGCCAGCGGGGGCAACCGGGGCGACGGGGAAGATACGCAGTACTTT. Its protein is CASGGNRGDGEDTQYF.

The CDR3 region is CAGLEWGKADTQYF. In nucleotides, the CDR3 is TGTGCCGGCCTCGAGTGGGGCAAGGCAGACACCCAGTACTTC. The genes are TRBV7-2 and TRBJ2-5; possible D gene TRBD1, 5 bases. Germline CDR1 is SGHTA and CDR2 is FQGNSA. Trimming removed 11 bases at V and 8 bases at J, with 24 bases between. The CDR3 has 14 residues.

Of note for this clonotype: At one end the junction does not follow the germline gene, possibly because of a read error. The rearrangement uses TRBV12-3 or TRBV12-4 and TRBJ2-5; D perhaps matches TRBD1 (6 bases). There are 13 residues in the CDR3. The CDR3 DNA is TGTGCCAGCCGGGACAACCACCAAAAGACCCTGTCCTTC. Protein sequence: CASRDNHQKTLSF.

The V call is TRBV11-2, the J call TRBJ2-2; no firm D call. V was shortened by 1 base and J by 8 bases, with 17 bases between the two germline ends. Germline CDR1 is SGHAT and CDR2 is FQNNGV. The CDR3 is 16 amino acids. CDR3 nucleotide sequence: TGTGCCAGCAGCTTAGTCAGTCTCACGAGCACAGGGGAGCTGTTTTTT. Encoded protein: CASSLVSLTSTGELFF.

This clonotype appeared once. The chain uses TRBV12-3 or TRBV12-4 and TRBJ1-1; D is undetermined. This CDR3 is built from 14 residues. Deletions cut 3 bases from V and 5 bases from J, with 13 bases between. CDR3 DNA: TGTGCCAGCAGTTTCGGGGTTTCGGGGACTGAAGCTTTCTTT. Encoded protein: CASSFGVSGTEAFF.

This clonotype was counted ten times or more. This rearrangement joins TRBV6-1 to TRBJ2-6; tentative D call: TRBD1 (7 bases). There are 17 residues in the CDR3. CDR1 and CDR2 (germline): MNHNS, SASEGT. V shed 6 bases and J shed 0 bases, with 15 bases lying between them. The CDR3 here is CASRTGRDLSGANVLTF. The CDR3 region has the DNA TGTGCCAGCAGGACAGGGCGGGATCTCTCTGGGGCCAACGTCCTGACTTTC.